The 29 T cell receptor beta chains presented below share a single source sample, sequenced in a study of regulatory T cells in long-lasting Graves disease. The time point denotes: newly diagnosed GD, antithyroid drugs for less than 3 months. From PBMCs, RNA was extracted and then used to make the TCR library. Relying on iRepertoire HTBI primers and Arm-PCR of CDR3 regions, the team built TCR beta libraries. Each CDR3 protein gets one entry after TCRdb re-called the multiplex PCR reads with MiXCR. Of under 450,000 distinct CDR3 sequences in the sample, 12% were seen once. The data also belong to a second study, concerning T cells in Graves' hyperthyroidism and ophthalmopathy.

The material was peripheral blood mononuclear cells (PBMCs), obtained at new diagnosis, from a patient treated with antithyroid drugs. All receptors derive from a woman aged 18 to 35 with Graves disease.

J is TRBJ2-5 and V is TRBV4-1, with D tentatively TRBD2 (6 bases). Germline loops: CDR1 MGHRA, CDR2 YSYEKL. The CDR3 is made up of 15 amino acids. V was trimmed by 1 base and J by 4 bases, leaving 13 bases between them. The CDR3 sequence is CASSQVGLGRETQYF. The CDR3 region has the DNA TGCGCCAGCAGCCAAGTGGGACTCGGCCGAGAGACCCAGTACTTC.

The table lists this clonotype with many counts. The CDR3 here is CASSLAPGGPGNTIYF. CDR3 sequence (DNA): TGTGCCAGCAGTTTGGCCCCGGGGGGTCCTGGAAACACCATATATTTT. V gene TRBV12-3 or TRBV12-4 combines with J gene TRBJ1-3, with a tentative D call TRBD1 (5 bases). V dropped 3 bases and J dropped 2 bases, with 14 bases sitting between them. The CDR3 consists of 16 residues.

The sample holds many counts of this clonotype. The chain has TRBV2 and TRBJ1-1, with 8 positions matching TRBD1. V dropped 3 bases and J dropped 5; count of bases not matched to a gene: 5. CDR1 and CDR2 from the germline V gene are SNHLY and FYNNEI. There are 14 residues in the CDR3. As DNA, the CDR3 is TGTGCCAGCAGTGAGTTCCACAGGGGGACTGAAGCTTTCTTT. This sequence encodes CASSEFHRGTEAFF.

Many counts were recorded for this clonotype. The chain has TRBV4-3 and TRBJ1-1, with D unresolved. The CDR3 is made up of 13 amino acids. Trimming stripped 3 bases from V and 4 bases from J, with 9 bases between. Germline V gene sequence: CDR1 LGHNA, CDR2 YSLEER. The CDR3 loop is CASSQKLGTEAFF. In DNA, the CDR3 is TGCGCCAGCAGCCAGAAGTTGGGCACTGAAGCTTTCTTT.

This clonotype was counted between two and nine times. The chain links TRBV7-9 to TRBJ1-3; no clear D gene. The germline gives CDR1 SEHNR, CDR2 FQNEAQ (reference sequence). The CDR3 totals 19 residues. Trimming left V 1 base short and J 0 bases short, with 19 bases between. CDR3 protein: CASSLEGRGYKYSGNTIYF. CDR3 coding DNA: TGTGCCAGCAGCTTAGAAGGACGTGGCTATAAATACTCTGGAAACACCATATATTTT.

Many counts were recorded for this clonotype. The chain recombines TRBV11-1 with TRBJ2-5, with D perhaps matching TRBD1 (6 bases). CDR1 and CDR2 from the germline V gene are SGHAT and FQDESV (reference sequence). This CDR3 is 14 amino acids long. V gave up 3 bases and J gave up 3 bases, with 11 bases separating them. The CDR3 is CASSFQGKEETQYF. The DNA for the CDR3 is TGTGCCAGCAGCTTCCAGGGGAAGGAAGAGACCCAGTACTTC. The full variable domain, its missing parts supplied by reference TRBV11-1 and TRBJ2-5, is EAEVAQSPRYKITEKSQAVAFWCDPISGHATLYWYRQILGQGPELLVQFQDESVVDDSQLPKDRFSAERLKGVDSTLKIQPAELGDSAMYLCASSFQGKEETQYFGPGTRLLVL.

This CDR3 is CASSQDPRGPSGYGYTF. The CDR3 DNA is TGTGCCAGCAGCCAAGATCCCAGGGGCCCATCGGGCTATGGCTACACCTTC. The V and J genes are TRBV4-2 and TRBJ1-2, with D possibly TRBD1 on 6 matching bases. V gave up 0 bases and J gave up 4 bases, with 18 bases separating them. Germline CDR1 reads LGHNA; CDR2 reads YNFKEQ. The CDR3 runs to 17 residues.

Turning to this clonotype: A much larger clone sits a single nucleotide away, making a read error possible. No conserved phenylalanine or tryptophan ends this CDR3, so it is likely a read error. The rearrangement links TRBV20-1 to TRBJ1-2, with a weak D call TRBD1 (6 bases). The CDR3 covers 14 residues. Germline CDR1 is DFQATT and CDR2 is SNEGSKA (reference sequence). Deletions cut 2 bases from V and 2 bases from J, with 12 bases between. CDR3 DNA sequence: TGCAGTGCTAGATGGACAGAGGCAAACTATGGCTACACCCTC. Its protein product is CSARWTEANYGYTL.

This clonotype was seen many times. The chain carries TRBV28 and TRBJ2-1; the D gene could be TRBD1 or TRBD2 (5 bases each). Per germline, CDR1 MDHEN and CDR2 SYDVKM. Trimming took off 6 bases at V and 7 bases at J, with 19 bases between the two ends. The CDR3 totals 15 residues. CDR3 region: CASSLVGEWGNEQFF. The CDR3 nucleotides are TGTGCCAGCAGCCTTGTGGGAGAGTGGGGGAATGAGCAGTTCTTC.

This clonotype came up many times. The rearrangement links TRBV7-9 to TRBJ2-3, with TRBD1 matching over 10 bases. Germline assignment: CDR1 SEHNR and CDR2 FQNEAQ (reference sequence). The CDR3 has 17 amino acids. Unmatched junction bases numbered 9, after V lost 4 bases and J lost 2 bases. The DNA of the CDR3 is TGTGCCAGCAGCTCGGTTGGACAGGGGGACAACACAGATACGCAGTATTTT. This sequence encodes CASSSVGQGDNTDTQYF.

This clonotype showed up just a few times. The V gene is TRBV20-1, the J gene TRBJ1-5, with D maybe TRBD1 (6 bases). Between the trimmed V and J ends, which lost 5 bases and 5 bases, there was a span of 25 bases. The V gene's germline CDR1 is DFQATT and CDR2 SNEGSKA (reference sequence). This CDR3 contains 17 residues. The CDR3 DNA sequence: TGCAGTGCTGAGGACCCCCGACAGGCGTCAAGGTATCAGCCCCAGCATTTT. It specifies CSAEDPRQASRYQPQHF.

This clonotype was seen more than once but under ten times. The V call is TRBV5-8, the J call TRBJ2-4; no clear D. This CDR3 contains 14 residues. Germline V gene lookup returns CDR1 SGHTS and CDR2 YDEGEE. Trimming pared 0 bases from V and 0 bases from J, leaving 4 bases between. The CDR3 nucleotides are TGTGCCAGCAGCTTGGAAGTAGCCAAAAACATTCAGTACTTC. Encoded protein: CASSLEVAKNIQYF.

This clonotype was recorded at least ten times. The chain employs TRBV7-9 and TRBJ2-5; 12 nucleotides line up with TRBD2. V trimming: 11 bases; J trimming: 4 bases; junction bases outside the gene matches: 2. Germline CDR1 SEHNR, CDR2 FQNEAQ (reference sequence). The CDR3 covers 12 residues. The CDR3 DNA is TGTGCCGAGGGACTAGCGGGAGAGACCCAGTACTTC. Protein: CAEGLAGETQYF.

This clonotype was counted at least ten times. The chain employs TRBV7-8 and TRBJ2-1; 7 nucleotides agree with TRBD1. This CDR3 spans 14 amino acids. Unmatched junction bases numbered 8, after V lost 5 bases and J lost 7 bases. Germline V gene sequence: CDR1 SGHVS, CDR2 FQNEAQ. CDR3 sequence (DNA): TGTGCCAGCAGCGGAAGGACAGGCTATAATGAGCAGTTCTTC. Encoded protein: CASSGRTGYNEQFF.

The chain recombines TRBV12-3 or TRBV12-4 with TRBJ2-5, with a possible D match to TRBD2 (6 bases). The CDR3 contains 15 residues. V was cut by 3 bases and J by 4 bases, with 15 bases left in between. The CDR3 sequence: CASSFSGVGGETQYF. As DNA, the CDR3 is TGTGCCAGCAGTTTCTCGGGGGTCGGCGGAGAGACCCAGTACTTC.

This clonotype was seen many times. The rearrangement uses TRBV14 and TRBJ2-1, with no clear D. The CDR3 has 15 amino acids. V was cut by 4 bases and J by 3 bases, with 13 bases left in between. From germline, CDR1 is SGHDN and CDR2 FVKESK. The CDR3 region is CASSPGALGYNEQFF. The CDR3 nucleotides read TGTGCCAGCAGCCCTGGCGCCCTCGGCTACAATGAGCAGTTCTTC. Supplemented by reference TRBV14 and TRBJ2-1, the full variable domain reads EAGVTQFPSHSVIEKGQTVTLRCDPISGHDNLYWYRRVMGKEIKFLLHFVKESKQDESGMPNNRFLAERTGGTYSTLKVQPAELEDSGVYFCASSPGALGYNEQFFGPGTRLTVL.

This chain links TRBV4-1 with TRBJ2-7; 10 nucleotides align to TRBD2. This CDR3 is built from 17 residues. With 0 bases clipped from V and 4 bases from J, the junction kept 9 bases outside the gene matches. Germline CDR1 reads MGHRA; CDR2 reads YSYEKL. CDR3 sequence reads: CASSQDSASGSGYEQYF. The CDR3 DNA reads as TGCGCCAGCAGCCAAGATTCGGCTAGCGGGAGTGGATACGAGCAGTACTTC.

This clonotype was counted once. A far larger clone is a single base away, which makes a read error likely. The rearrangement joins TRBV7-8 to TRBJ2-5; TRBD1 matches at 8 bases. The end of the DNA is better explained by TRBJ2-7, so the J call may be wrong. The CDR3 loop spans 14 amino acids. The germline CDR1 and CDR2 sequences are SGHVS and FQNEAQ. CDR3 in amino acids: CASSSDREQDEQYF. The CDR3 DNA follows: TGTGCCAGCAGTTCGGACAGGGAGCAGGACGAGCAGTACTTC.

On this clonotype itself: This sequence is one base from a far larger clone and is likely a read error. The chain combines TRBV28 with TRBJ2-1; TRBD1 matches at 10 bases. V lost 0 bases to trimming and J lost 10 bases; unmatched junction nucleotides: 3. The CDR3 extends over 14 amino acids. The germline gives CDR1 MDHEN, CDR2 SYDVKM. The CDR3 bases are TGTGCCAGCAGTTTATGGGGGACAGGGGACGAGCAGTTCTTC. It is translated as CASSLWGTGDEQFF.

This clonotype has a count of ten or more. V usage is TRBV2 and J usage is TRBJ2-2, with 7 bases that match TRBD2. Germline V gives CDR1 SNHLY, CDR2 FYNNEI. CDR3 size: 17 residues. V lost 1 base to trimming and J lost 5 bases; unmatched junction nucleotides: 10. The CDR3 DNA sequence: TGTGCCAGCAGTGAAGGGTTAGCGGGCCGACAAACCGGGGAGCTGTTTTTT. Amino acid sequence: CASSEGLAGRQTGELFF.

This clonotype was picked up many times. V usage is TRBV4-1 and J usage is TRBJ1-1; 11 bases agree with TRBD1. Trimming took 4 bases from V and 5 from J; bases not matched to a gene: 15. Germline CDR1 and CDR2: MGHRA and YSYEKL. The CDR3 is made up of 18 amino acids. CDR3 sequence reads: CASSRGNLDRGRFTEAFF. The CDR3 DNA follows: TGCGCCAGCAGCCGAGGGAACCTGGACAGGGGGCGATTTACTGAAGCTTTCTTT.

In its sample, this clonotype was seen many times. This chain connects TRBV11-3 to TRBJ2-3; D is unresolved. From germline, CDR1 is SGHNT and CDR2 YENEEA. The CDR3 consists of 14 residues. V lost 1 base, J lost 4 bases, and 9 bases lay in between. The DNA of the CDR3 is TGTGCCAGCAGCTTAGGTCCCACGGCAGATACGCAGTATTTT. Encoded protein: CASSLGPTADTQYF.

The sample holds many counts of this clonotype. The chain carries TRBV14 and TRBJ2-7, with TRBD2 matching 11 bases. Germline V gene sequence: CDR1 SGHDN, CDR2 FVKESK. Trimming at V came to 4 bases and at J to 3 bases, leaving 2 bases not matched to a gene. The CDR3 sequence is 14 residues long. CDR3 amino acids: CASSLTSGIYEQYF. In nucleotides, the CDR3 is TGTGCCAGCAGCCTGACTAGCGGGATCTACGAGCAGTACTTC.

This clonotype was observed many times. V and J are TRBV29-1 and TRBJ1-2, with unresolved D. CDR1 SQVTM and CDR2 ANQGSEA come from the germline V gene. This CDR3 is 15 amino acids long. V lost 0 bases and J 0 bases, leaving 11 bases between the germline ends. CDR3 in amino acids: CSVEDMAAANYGYTF. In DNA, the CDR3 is TGCAGCGTTGAAGATATGGCCGCCGCTAACTATGGCTACACCTTC. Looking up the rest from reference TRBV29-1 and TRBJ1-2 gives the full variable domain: SAVISQKPSRDICQRGTSLTIQCQVDSQVTMMFWYRQQPGQSLTLIATANQGSEATYESGFVIDKFPISRPNLTFSTLTVSNMSPEDSSIYLCSVEDMAAANYGYTFGSGTRLTVV.

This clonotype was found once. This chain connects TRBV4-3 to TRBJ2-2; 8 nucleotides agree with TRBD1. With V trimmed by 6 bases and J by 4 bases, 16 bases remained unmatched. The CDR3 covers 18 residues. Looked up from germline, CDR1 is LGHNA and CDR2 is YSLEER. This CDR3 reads CASRLDRDLPSLTGELFF. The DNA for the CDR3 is TGCGCCAGCAGACTGGACAGGGACCTACCTTCCCTCACCGGGGAGCTGTTTTTT.

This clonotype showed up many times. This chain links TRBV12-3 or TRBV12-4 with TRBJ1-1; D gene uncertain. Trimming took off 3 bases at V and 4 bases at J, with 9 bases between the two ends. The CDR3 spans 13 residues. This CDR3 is CASSFDGGTEAFF. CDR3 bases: TGTGCCAGCAGTTTTGACGGAGGCACTGAAGCTTTCTTT.

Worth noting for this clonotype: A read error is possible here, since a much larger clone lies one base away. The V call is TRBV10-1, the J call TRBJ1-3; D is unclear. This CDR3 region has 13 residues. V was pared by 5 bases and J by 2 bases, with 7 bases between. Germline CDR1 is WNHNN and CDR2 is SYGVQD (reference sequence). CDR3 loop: CASSHSPGNTIYF. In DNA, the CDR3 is TGCGCCAGCAGTCACTCACCTGGAAACACCATATATTTT.

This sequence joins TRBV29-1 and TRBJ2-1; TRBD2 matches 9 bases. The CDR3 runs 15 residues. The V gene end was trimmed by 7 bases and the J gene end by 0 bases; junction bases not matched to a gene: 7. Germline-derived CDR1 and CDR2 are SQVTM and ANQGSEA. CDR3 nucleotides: TGCAGCGGAAGACTGCGGGAGGGCTCCTACAATGAGCAGTTCTTC. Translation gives CSGRLREGSYNEQFF.

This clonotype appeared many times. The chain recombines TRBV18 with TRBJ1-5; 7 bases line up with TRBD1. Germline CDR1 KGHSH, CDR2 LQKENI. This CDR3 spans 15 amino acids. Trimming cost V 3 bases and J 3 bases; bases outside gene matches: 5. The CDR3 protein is CASSPADRLNQPQHF. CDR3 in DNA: TGTGCCAGCTCACCCGCGGACAGGCTCAATCAGCCCCAGCATTTT.